Listed here is a single T cell receptor beta chain. These data come from a study of Ad26.COV2.S vaccination and SARS-CoV-2 variants. Study-level background: Ad26.COV2.S shots went into the muscle once or twice, 56 days apart.

The V gene lost 1 base and the J gene lost 0 bases, with 8 bases spanning the gap. This CDR3 is built from 15 residues. Germline loops: CDR1 SEHNR, CDR2 FQNEAQ (reference sequence). Treatment given: about 20 received Ad26.COV2.S at low or high dose, single or two shots; about 5 received placebo; per-sample allocation not given. After the first vaccine or placebo injection, samples were drawn on day 63. Here immunoSEQ multiplex PCR was the method, and the copy in TCRdb shows in-frame clones only, minus some. The sample holds roughly 400,000 clones, about 88% seen once. This receptor was identified in a person between 18 and 65 years old who received the Ad26.COV2.S COVID-19 vaccine or a placebo. This chain links TRBV7-9 with TRBJ2-3, with no clear D. The sequenced sample was peripheral blood, obtained in a trial of Ad26.COV2.S vaccine versus placebo. The CDR3 DNA is TGTGCCAGCAGCTTAGGATTGCGAAGCACAGATACGCAGTATTTT. Translated: CASSLGLRSTDTQYF.